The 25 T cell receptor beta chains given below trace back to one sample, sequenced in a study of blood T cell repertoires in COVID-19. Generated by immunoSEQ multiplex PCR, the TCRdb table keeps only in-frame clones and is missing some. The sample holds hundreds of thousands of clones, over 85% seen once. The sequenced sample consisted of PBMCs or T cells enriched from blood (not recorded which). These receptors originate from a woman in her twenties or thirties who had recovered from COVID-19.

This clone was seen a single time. The CDR3 DNA is TGCGCCAGCAGCAGAGGGACTAGCGAATCCTACGAGCAGTACTTC. Translation: CASSRGTSESYEQYF. The chain has TRBV5-1 and TRBJ2-7; TRBD2 aligns across 10 bases. V dropped 4 bases and J dropped 1; count of bases not matched to a gene: 5. Germline-derived CDR1 and CDR2 are SGHRS and YFSETQ. There are 15 residues in the CDR3.

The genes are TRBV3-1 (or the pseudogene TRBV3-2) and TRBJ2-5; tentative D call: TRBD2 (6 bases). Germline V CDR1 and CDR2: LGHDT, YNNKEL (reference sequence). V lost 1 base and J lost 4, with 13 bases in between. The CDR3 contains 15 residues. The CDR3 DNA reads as TGTGCCAGCAGCCAAGTGGCTAGCGAAGGAGAGACCCAGTACTTC. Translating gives CASSQVASEGETQYF.

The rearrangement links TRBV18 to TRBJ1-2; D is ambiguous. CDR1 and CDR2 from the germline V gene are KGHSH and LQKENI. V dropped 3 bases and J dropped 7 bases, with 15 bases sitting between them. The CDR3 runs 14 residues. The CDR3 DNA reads TGTGCCAGCTCACCGGAGGGAGCAAGGCGTGGCTACACCTTC. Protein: CASSPEGARRGYTF.

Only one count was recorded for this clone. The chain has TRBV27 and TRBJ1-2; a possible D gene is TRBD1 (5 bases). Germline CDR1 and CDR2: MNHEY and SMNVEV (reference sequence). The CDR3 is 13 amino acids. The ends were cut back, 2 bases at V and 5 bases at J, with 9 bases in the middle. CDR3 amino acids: CASSLEAGYGYTF. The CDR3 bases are TGTGCCAGCAGTTTAGAGGCAGGGTATGGCTACACCTTC.

The CDR3 DNA reads as TGCGCCAGCAGCAGCGGCCAGGGGACCTATGGCTACACCTTC. This codes for CASSSGQGTYGYTF. The chain carries TRBV5-1 and TRBJ1-2; D perhaps matches TRBD1 (6 bases). Germline CDR1 reads SGHRS; CDR2 reads YFSETQ. V dropped 4 bases and J dropped 4 bases, with 14 bases sitting between them. This CDR3 spans 14 amino acids.

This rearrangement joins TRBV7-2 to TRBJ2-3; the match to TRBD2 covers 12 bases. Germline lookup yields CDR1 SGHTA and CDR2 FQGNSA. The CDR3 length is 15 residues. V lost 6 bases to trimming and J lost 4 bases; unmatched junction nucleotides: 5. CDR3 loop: CASRSSGRAADTQYF. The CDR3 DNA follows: TGTGCCAGCAGGTCTAGCGGGAGGGCCGCAGATACGCAGTATTTT.

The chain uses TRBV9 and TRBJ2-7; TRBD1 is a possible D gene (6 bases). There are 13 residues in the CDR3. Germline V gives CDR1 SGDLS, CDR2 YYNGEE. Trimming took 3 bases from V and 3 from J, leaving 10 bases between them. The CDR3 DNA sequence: TGTGCCAGCAGCGCGGGACATAACTACGAGCAGTACTTC. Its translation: CASSAGHNYEQYF.

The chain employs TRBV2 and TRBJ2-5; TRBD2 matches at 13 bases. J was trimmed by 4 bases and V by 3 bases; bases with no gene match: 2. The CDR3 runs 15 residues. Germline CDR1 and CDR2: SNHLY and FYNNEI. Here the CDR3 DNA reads TGTGCCAGCAGTGAGACTAGCGGGAGGCGAGAGACCCAGTACTTC. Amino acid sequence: CASSETSGRRETQYF.

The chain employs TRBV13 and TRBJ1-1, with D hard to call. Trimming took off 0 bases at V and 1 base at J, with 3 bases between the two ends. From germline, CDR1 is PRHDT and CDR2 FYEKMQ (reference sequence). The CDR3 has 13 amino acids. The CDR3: CASSLGANTEAFF. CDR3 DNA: TGTGCCAGCAGCTTAGGGGCGAACACTGAAGCTTTCTTT.

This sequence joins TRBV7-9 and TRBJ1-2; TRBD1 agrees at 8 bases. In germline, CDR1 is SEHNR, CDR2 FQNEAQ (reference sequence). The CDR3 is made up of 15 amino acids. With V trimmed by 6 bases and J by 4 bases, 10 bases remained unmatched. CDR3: CASRRTGGSGYGYTF. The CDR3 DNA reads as TGTGCCAGCAGGCGAACAGGGGGAAGTGGCTATGGCTACACCTTC.

CDR3 DNA: TGTGCCAGCAGCTACCTCAGTACAGATACGCAGTATTTT. It encodes CASSYLSTDTQYF. The rearrangement joins TRBV9 to TRBJ2-3; D ambiguous. Per the germline V gene, CDR1 is SGDLS and CDR2 is YYNGEE. The CDR3 sequence is 13 residues long. Between the trimmed V and J ends, which lost 4 bases and 3 bases, there was a span of 9 bases.

DNA of the CDR3: TGTGCCAGCGGAATTCGCAGGGTCGAGCAGTACTTC. This translates into CASGIRRVEQYF. J is TRBJ2-7 and V is TRBV27, with D perhaps TRBD1 (5 bases). The V and J ends lost 8 bases and 6 bases respectively, with 14 bases between them. Per germline, CDR1 MNHEY and CDR2 SMNVEV (reference sequence). This CDR3 region has 12 residues.

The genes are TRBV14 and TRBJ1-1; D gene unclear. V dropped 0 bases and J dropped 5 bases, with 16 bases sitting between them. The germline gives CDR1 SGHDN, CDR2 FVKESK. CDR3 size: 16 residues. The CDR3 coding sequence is TGTGCCAGCAGCCAAGATAGCGCGGGGATGGGAACTGAAGCTTTCTTT. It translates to CASSQDSAGMGTEAFF.

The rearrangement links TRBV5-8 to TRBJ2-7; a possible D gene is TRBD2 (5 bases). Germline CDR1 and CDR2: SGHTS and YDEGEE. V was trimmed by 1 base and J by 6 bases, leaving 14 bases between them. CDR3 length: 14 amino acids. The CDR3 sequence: CASSLQRAGVEQYF. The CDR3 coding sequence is TGTGCCAGCAGCTTGCAACGGGCGGGTGTCGAGCAGTACTTC. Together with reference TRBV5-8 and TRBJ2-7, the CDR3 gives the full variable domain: EAGVTQSPTHLIKTRGQQATLRCSPISGHTSVYWYQQALGLGLQFLLWYDEGEERNRGNFPPRFSGRQFPNYSSELNVNALELEDSALYLCASSLQRAGVEQYFGPGTRLTVT.

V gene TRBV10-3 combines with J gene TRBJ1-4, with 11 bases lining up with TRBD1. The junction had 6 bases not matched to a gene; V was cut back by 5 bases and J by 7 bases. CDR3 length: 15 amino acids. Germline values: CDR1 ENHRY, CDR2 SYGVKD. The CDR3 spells CAISKTGTGGEKLFF. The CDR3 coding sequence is TGTGCCATCAGTAAAACCGGGACAGGGGGTGAAAAACTGTTTTTT.

CDR3 bases: TGTGCCAGCTCACCATCCGAGGGTGCCGAAAAACTGTTTTTT. As protein: CASSPSEGAEKLFF. This rearrangement joins TRBV18 to TRBJ1-4, with D unresolved. CDR3 length equals 14 residues. Germline V CDR1 and CDR2: KGHSH, LQKENI. Trimming shortened V by 2 bases and J by 8 bases, and 12 bases separated the two germline ends. Full variable domain (remainder filled in from reference TRBV18 and TRBJ1-4): NAGVMQNPRHLVRRRGQEARLRCSPMKGHSHVYWYRQLPEEGLKFMVYLQKENIIDESGMPKERFSAEFPKEGPSILRIQQVVRGDSAAYFCASSPSEGAEKLFFGSGTQLSVL.

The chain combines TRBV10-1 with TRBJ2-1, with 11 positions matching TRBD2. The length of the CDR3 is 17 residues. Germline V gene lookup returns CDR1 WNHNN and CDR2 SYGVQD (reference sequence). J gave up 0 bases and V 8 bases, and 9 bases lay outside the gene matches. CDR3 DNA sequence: TGCGCCAGCGCAACTAGCGGGAGTCTCAGCTCCTACAATGAGCAGTTCTTC. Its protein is CASATSGSLSSYNEQFF.

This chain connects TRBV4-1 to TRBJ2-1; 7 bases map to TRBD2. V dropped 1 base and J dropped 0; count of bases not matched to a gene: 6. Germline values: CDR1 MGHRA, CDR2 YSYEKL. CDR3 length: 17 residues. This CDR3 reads CASSQGLARGSYNEQFF. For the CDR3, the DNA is TGCGCCAGCAGCCAAGGACTAGCCCGGGGCTCCTACAATGAGCAGTTCTTC.

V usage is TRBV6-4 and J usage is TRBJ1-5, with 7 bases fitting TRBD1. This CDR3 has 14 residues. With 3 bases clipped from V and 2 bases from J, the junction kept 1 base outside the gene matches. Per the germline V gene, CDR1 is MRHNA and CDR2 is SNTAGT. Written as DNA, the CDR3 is TGTGCCAGCAGTGAGCAGGGGGGCAATCAGCCCCAGCATTTT. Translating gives CASSEQGGNQPQHF.

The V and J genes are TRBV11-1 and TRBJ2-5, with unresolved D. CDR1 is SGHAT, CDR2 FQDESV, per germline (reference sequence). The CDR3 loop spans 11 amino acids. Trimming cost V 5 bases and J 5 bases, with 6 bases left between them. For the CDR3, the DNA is TGTGCCAGCAGCCGCCAGGAGACCCAGTACTTC. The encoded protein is CASSRQETQYF. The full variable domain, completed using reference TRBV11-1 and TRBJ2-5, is EAEVAQSPRYKITEKSQAVAFWCDPISGHATLYWYRQILGQGPELLVQFQDESVVDDSQLPKDRFSAERLKGVDSTLKIQPAELGDSAMYLCASSRQETQYFGPGTRLLVL.

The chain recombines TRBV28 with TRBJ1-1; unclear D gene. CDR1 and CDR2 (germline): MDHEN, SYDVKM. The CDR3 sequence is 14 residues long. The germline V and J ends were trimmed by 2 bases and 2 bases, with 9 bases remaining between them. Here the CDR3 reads CASSLNWPNTEAFF. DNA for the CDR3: TGTGCCAGCAGTTTAAATTGGCCAAACACTGAAGCTTTCTTT.

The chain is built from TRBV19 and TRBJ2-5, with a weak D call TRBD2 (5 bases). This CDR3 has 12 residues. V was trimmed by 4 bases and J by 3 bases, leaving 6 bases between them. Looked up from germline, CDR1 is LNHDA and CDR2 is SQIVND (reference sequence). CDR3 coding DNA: TGTGCCAGTAGTAACGGGGAAGAGACCCAGTACTTC. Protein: CASSNGEETQYF. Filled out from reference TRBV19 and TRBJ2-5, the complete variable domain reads DGGITQSPKYLFRKEGQNVTLSCEQNLNHDAMYWYRQDPGQGLRLIYYSQIVNDFQKGDIAEGYSVSREKKESFPLTVTSAQKNPTAFYLCASSNGEETQYFGPGTRLLVL.

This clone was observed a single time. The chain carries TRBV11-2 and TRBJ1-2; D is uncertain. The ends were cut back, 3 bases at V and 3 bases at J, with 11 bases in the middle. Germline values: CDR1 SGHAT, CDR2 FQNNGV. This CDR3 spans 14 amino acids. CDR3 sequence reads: CASSFLAVDYGYTF. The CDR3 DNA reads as TGTGCCAGCAGCTTCCTAGCAGTTGACTATGGCTACACCTTC. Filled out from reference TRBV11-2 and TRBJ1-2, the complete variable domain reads EAGVAQSPRYKIIEKRQSVAFWCNPISGHATLYWYQQILGQGPKLLIQFQNNGVVDDSQLPKDRFSAERLKGVDSTLKIQPAKLEDSAVYLCASSFLAVDYGYTFGSGTRLTVV.

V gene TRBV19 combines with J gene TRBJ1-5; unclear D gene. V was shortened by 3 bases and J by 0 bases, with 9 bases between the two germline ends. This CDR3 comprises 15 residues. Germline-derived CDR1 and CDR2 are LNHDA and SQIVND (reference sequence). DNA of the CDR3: TGTGCCAGTAGTATTCCGGGGATTAGCAATCAGCCCCAGCATTTT. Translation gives CASSIPGISNQPQHF.

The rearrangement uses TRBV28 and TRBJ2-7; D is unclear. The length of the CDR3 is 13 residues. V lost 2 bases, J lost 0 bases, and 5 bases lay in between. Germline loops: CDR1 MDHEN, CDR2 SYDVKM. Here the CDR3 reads CASSLVNSYEQYF. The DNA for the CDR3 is TGTGCCAGCAGTTTAGTCAACTCCTACGAGCAGTACTTC.